What follows are 11 T cell receptor beta chains derived from one specimen sequenced in a study of PD-L1 blockade in urothelial cancer. The sample's time point: pretreatment peripheral blood. Libraries were prepared by immunoSEQ multiplex PCR; TCRdb keeps only in-frame clonotypes and omits some of them. The repertoire holds roughly 130,000 clones, with roughly 84% as singletons. Here the sequenced sample was PBMCs, taken around atezolizumab (anti-PD-L1) treatment. The source is a man aged 50 to 60 with urothelial cancer.

The rearrangement joins TRBV5-4 to TRBJ2-1, with D perhaps TRBD2 (5 bases). V lost 5 bases and J 2 bases, leaving 14 bases between the germline ends. The CDR3 covers 15 residues. The germline V gene encodes CDR1 SGHNT and CDR2 YYREEE (reference sequence). The CDR3 coding sequence is TGTGCCAGCAGATCCAAAAGCGGAGCCTACAATGAGCAGTTCTTC. The encoded protein is CASRSKSGAYNEQFF.

This clone occurred a few times. This chain joins TRBV30 and TRBJ1-2, with TRBD1 identical over 7 bases. Germline-derived CDR1 and CDR2 are GTSNPN and SVGIG (reference sequence). V dropped 2 bases and J dropped 2; count of bases not matched to a gene: 2. This CDR3 region has 13 residues. The CDR3 region is CAWSPGGNYGYTF. CDR3 in DNA: TGTGCCTGGAGTCCAGGGGGAAACTATGGCTACACCTTC.

The rearrangement links TRBV27 to TRBJ1-1; 7 nucleotides align to TRBD1. Trimming cost V 0 bases and J 1 base; bases outside gene matches: 8. This CDR3 is 17 amino acids long. CDR1 MNHEY and CDR2 SMNVEV come from the germline V gene (reference sequence). The CDR3 region is CASSLSGLGQKNTEAFF. The CDR3 nucleotides are TGTGCCAGCAGTTTATCCGGTCTGGGACAGAAGAACACTGAAGCTTTCTTT.

The chain recombines TRBV7-8 with TRBJ2-1, with 11 nucleotides matching TRBD2. This CDR3 region has 17 residues. Germline V CDR1 and CDR2: SGHVS, FQNEAQ. The J segment lost 7 bases and the V segment lost 2 bases, leaving 10 bases of the junction unmatched. CDR3 nucleotide sequence: TGTGCCAGCAGCTTACTAGCGTCGGCTAGCGGGAGGAATGAGCAGTTCTTC. Translated: CASSLLASASGRNEQFF.

A word on this clone: This sample includes further DNA sequences coding for the same CDR3. V gene TRBV6-5 combines with J gene TRBJ2-1; 12 nucleotides line up with TRBD2. In germline, CDR1 is MNHEY, CDR2 SVGAGI. V was clipped by 5 bases and J by 5 bases; unmatched bases: 1. The CDR3 length is 14 residues. The CDR3 DNA sequence: TGTGCCAGCAGTCGGACTAGCGGGGACAATGAGCAGTTCTTC. Translated: CASSRTSGDNEQFF.

This chain joins TRBV5-6 and TRBJ1-2; D is ambiguous. The CDR3 length is 11 residues. Germline loops: CDR1 SGHDT, CDR2 YYEEEE. V gave up 7 bases and J gave up 8 bases, with 12 bases separating them. The CDR3 DNA reads as TGTGCCAGCGGGCCAGGTCCAGGCTACACCTTC. Amino acids: CASGPGPGYTF.

The rearrangement joins TRBV9 to TRBJ2-7; TRBD2 matches at 11 bases. The ends lost 4 bases at V and 2 bases at J; junction bases unmatched: 2. The CDR3 is made up of 14 amino acids. The germline V gene encodes CDR1 SGDLS and CDR2 YYNGEE. Here the CDR3 reads CASSLAGGPYEQYF. In DNA form, the CDR3 reads TGTGCCAGCAGCCTAGCGGGGGGACCCTACGAGCAGTACTTC.

The chain is built from TRBV30 and TRBJ2-3, with D perhaps TRBD2 (6 bases). V was pared by 4 bases and J by 3 bases, with 11 bases between. CDR1 GTSNPN and CDR2 SVGIG come from the germline V gene (reference sequence). This CDR3 is 13 amino acids long. In DNA form, the CDR3 reads TGTGCCTGGAATACGGGAGTAACAGATACGCAGTATTTT. Translated, it gives CAWNTGVTDTQYF.

The V and J genes are TRBV28 and TRBJ1-6; 7 bases fit TRBD1. The CDR3 has 15 residues. Germline CDR1 reads MDHEN; CDR2 reads SYDVKM. V lost 2 bases to trimming and J lost 7 bases; unmatched junction nucleotides: 5. CDR3: CASSLIAGGNSPLHF. The CDR3 nucleotides read TGTGCCAGCAGTTTAATCGCAGGGGGAAATTCACCCCTCCACTTT.

The gene calls are TRBV6-4 and TRBJ2-1, with a weak D call TRBD2 (7 bases). This CDR3 spans 16 amino acids. CDR1 is MRHNA, CDR2 SNTAGT, per germline. Trimming stripped 6 bases from V and 9 bases from J, with 24 bases between. The CDR3 DNA reads TGTGCCAGCAGGGGGGACAAGGAAGTCAGGGAGGGTGAGCAGTTCTTC. Residues: CASRGDKEVREGEQFF.

The chain recombines TRBV7-6 with TRBJ2-7; 7 bases map to TRBD1. Germline V CDR1 and CDR2: SGHVS, FNYEAQ. Trimming removed 7 bases from V and 0 bases from J; junction bases left unmatched: 3. The CDR3 contains 13 residues. DNA for the CDR3: TGTGCCAGCACCTCAGGGGGCTCCTACGAGCAGTACTTC. This sequence encodes CASTSGGSYEQYF.